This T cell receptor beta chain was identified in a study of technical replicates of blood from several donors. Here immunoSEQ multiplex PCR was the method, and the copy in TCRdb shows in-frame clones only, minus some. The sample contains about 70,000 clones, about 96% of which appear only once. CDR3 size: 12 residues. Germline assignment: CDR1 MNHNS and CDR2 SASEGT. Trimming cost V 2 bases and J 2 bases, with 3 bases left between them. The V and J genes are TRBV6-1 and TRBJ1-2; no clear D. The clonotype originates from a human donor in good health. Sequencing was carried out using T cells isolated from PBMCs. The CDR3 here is CASSEQNYGYTF. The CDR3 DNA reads TGTGCCAGCAGTGAACAAAACTATGGCTACACCTTC.